This T cell receptor (gamma chain) is from a study of Vδ1+ human thymocytes. This clone has a handful of counts. Its antigen is currently unknown. Germline and junction disagree at one end, which may indicate a read error. General observations from the study: Thymic TRG and TRD repertoires appeared highly polyclonal, with Gaussian CDR3 length distributions. The authors advised highly purified populations and single-cell validation. Many TRG clonotypes were shared between donors; TRD repertoires were essentially private.

RNA was extracted from the cells and then reverse transcribed. Multiplex PCR used pooled V-gene forward primers and a constant-region reverse primer to amplify CDR3s. TCRdb processed the multiplex PCR reads again with the CATT caller. The sample lists about 27,000 gamma-chain clones, roughly 20% occurring once. The CDR3 covers 15 residues. CDR1 is VINAFY, CDR2 YDVSNSKD, per germline. After alphabeta T cell depletion, CD3+ Vdelta1+ Vdelta2- thymocytes were sorted. Sorted Vdelta1+ thymocytes were 98% to 99.6% pure. This TCR came from a boy in the first two years of life who had congenital heart surgery. The sequenced sample consisted of Vdelta1+ gamma-delta thymocytes from the thymus. Subset defined: FACS-sorted CD3+ TCRalphabeta- TCRVdelta1+ TCRVdelta2- thymocytes. The chain is built from TRGV5 and TRGJP1. The CDR3 sequence: CATWDKPPTSWFKIF. The CDR3, as DNA: TGTGCCACCTGGGACAAGCCCCCCACTAGTTGGTTCAAGATATTT.